The 27 T cell receptor beta chains in this list originate from one sample, sequenced in a study of CD8+ T cells in alopecia areata. Treatment reported: oral pan-JAK inhibitor, 5-10 mg twice daily. RNA, once extracted, was reverse transcribed into cDNA for use as the sequencing template. TCRdb keeps only in-frame clones here, not all; method: immunoSEQ multiplex PCR. The table records 100,000 to 150,000 clones, over 55% of them present only once. The sample consisted of CD4+ T cells sorted from blood, taken at week 4, from a patient treated with tofacitinib. The receptors here all came from a human donor with alopecia areata.

V and J are TRBV5-1 and TRBJ1-1, with TRBD1 matching over 9 bases. The CDR3 consists of 14 residues. V lost 4 bases, J lost 5 bases, and 6 bases stayed unmatched. The germline gives CDR1 SGHRS, CDR2 YFSETQ. CDR3 in amino acids: CASSRGQGRTEAFF. The CDR3 DNA sequence: TGCGCCAGCAGCCGGGGACAGGGAAGAACTGAAGCTTTCTTT.

As for this clone: The sample holds other DNA sequences that translate to the same CDR3. J is TRBJ2-2 and V is TRBV20-1; D not resolved. The CDR3 consists of 10 residues. The V gene's germline CDR1 is DFQATT and CDR2 SNEGSKA (reference sequence). The CDR3 protein is CSVLAGELFF. The CDR3 nucleotides read TGCAGCGTTTTGGCCGGGGAGCTGTTTTTT.

This clone was observed a few times. This rearrangement joins TRBV27 to TRBJ1-2; D remains unclear. This CDR3 region has 12 residues. V lost 2 bases to trimming and J lost 7 bases, with 8 bases between them. Germline V gene data show CDR1 as MNHEY and CDR2 as SMNVEV (reference sequence). The DNA for the CDR3 is TGTGCCAGCAGTTTAAGAACGACTGGCTACACCTTC. Translating gives CASSLRTTGYTF.

Only one count was recorded for this clone. The chain joins TRBV15 to TRBJ2-2; D not resolved. V lost 2 bases and J 6 bases, leaving 7 bases between the germline ends. This CDR3 comprises 13 residues. Germline V gene data show CDR1 as LNHNV and CDR2 as YYDKDF (reference sequence). Here the CDR3 reads CATSRFLAGELFF. The CDR3 nucleotides are TGTGCCACCAGCAGATTCTTAGCCGGGGAGCTGTTTTTT.

A few counts support this clone. The chain is built from TRBV2 and TRBJ2-7; TRBD2 matches at 10 bases. Germline CDR1 and CDR2: SNHLY and FYNNEI. The V gene end was trimmed by 8 bases and the J gene end by 4 bases; junction bases not matched to a gene: 2. CDR3 length: 12 amino acids. CDR3 sequence (DNA): TGTGCCAGCGTAGCGGGAGGATACGAGCAGTACTTC. It yields the protein CASVAGGYEQYF.

Written as DNA, the CDR3 is TGTGCCTGGAGTGCGCTCGGGGTTGGTCAGCCCCAGCATTTT. This translates into CAWSALGVGQPQHF. The V and J genes are TRBV30 and TRBJ1-5; D gene ambiguous. The CDR3 is 14 residues long. V gave up 1 base and J gave up 6 bases, with 13 bases separating them. Germline V gene lookup returns CDR1 GTSNPN and CDR2 SVGIG (reference sequence).

This chain links TRBV5-1 with TRBJ2-3, with D possibly being TRBD2 (5 bases). CDR1 SGHRS and CDR2 YFSETQ come from the germline V gene. Trimming shortened V by 0 bases and J by 4 bases, and 12 bases separated the two germline ends. The CDR3 length is 15 residues. The CDR3 nucleotides are TGCGCCAGCAGCTTGGTTCTGGAGAGGGCAGATACGCAGTATTTT. Encoded protein: CASSLVLERADTQYF.

In DNA form, the CDR3 reads TGTGCCAGCAGTGGACAGGGGAGCAATCAGCCCCAGCATTTT. This translates into CASSGQGSNQPQHF. This rearrangement joins TRBV2 to TRBJ1-5; 8 nucleotides agree with TRBD1. The germline gives CDR1 SNHLY, CDR2 FYNNEI. The CDR3 is 14 amino acids. The V and J ends lost 4 bases and 1 base, in that order; junction bases with no gene match: 0.

This clone was seen a few times. The rearrangement joins TRBV4-1 to TRBJ2-5, with 7 bases that match TRBD2. The CDR3 contains 15 residues. Germline trimming cut 0 bases from V and 4 bases from J; bases unmatched to any gene: 5. Per the germline V gene, CDR1 is MGHRA and CDR2 is YSYEKL. DNA for the CDR3: TGCGCCAGCAGCCAAGATATAGCGGGCGGAGAGACCCAGTACTTC. It encodes CASSQDIAGGETQYF.

This chain links TRBV27 with TRBJ2-5, with D tentatively TRBD1 (6 bases). V was cut by 5 bases and J by 3 bases, with 13 bases left in between. The CDR3 runs to 14 residues. Germline CDR1 MNHEY, CDR2 SMNVEV (reference sequence). Written as DNA, the CDR3 is TGTGCCAGCAGTACCAGGACAGCCGAAGAGACCCAGTACTTC. Its translation is CASSTRTAEETQYF.

The chain recombines TRBV5-1 with TRBJ2-6; D may be TRBD1 (5 bases). The CDR3 runs 15 residues. Germline V lookup: CDR1 SGHRS, CDR2 YFSETQ. V lost 4 bases and J 0 bases, leaving 8 bases between the germline ends. The CDR3 DNA reads TGCGCCAGCAGCCTAGACAGCTCTGGGGCCAACGTCCTGACTTTC. Translating gives CASSLDSSGANVLTF.

CDR3 DNA sequence: TGTGCCAGCAGCATCTTCGGGGACAGGGAGTACGAGCAGTACTTC. This gives the protein CASSIFGDREYEQYF. The chain uses TRBV6-5 and TRBJ2-7, with TRBD1 matching 9 bases. This CDR3 spans 15 amino acids. Germline trimming cut 6 bases from V and 4 bases from J; bases unmatched to any gene: 10. Looked up from germline, CDR1 is MNHEY and CDR2 is SVGAGI.

The chain combines TRBV29-1 with TRBJ2-3; possibly TRBD1 for D (5 bases). The V gene's germline CDR1 is SQVTM and CDR2 ANQGSEA. The V end lost 6 bases, the J end lost 0 bases, and 16 bases lay between the germline ends. The CDR3 has 15 residues. The CDR3 sequence is CSVARAYKSTDTQYF. The CDR3 region has the DNA TGCAGCGTCGCCAGGGCCTACAAGAGCACAGATACGCAGTATTTT.

In this sample, this clone turned up a few times. The rearrangement joins TRBV29-1 to TRBJ2-7, with D possibly TRBD2 on 6 matching bases. The V gene lost 4 bases and the J gene lost 7 bases, with 11 bases spanning the gap. Germline CDR1 SQVTM, CDR2 ANQGSEA. There are 11 residues in the CDR3. The DNA for the CDR3 is TGCAGCGTTGGGGGGGAGTGGGAGCAGTACTTC. Its translation: CSVGGEWEQYF.

The J gene is TRBJ2-4, the V gene TRBV4-3; no clear D gene. Germline V gene data show CDR1 as LGHNA and CDR2 as YSLEER. This CDR3 is 17 amino acids long. V was clipped by 0 bases and J by 0 bases, with 12 bases between them. CDR3 protein: CASSQDLGVQAKNIQYF. In nucleotides, the CDR3 is TGCGCCAGCAGCCAAGATCTGGGCGTTCAAGCCAAAAACATTCAGTACTTC.

The gene calls are TRBV9 and TRBJ2-1; 9 bases fit TRBD2. The germline V gene encodes CDR1 SGDLS and CDR2 YYNGEE. The CDR3 runs to 16 residues. The trim removed 4 bases at V and 0 bases at J, leaving 5 bases unmatched. DNA of the CDR3: TGTGCCAGCAGCTTTAGCGGGGGAAGCTCCTACAATGAGCAGTTCTTC. It translates to CASSFSGGSSYNEQFF.

Worth noting for this clone: This same CDR3 is encoded by further DNA sequences in the sample. The V and J genes are TRBV7-2 and TRBJ2-3; 8 positions match TRBD2. CDR3 length: 14 amino acids. The junction had 4 bases not matched to a gene; V was cut back by 6 bases and J by 2 bases. The germline V gene encodes CDR1 SGHTA and CDR2 FQGNSA. The CDR3 nucleotides read TGTGCCAGCAGTATCGGGGGGGCCACAGATACGCAGTATTTT. Encoded protein: CASSIGGATDTQYF.

Only a few counts were recorded for this clone. The chain employs TRBV5-1 and TRBJ2-3; 7 bases agree with TRBD1. The CDR3 contains 16 residues. Germline V gene lookup returns CDR1 SGHRS and CDR2 YFSETQ. After removal of 3 bases from V and 2 bases from J, the junction contained 9 bases not matched to a gene. CDR3 nucleotides: TGCGCCAGCAGCTCGTCCGGGACAGAGTACACAGATACGCAGTATTTT. This translates into CASSSSGTEYTDTQYF.

The rearrangement joins TRBV7-2 to TRBJ1-5, with D unresolved. The CDR3 contains 16 residues. Trimming stripped 1 base from V and 3 bases from J, with 13 bases between. Germline-derived CDR1 and CDR2 are SGHTA and FQGNSA. The CDR3 DNA follows: TGTGCCAGCAGCTTAGAGGTGGGAGGGTTCAATCAGCCCCAGCATTTT. It is translated as CASSLEVGGFNQPQHF. The variable domain in full, with the rest retrieved from reference TRBV7-2 and TRBJ1-5, is GAGVSQSPSNKVTEKGKDVELRCDPISGHTALYWYRQSLGQGLEFLIYFQGNSAPDKSGLPSDRFSAERTGGSVSTLTIQRTQQEDSAVYLCASSLEVGGFNQPQHFGDGTRLSIL.

This clone occurred a few times. The gene calls are TRBV29-1 and TRBJ2-1, with a weak D call TRBD2 (6 bases). Trimming shortened V by 4 bases and J by 8 bases, and 18 bases separated the two germline ends. This CDR3 contains 14 residues. Germline lookup yields CDR1 SQVTM and CDR2 ANQGSEA. CDR3 in DNA: TGCAGCGTTGGCGGGCGGGATAATCGGGATGAGCAGTTCTTC. It is translated as CSVGGRDNRDEQFF.

The chain recombines TRBV7-9 with TRBJ1-2; D gene uncertain. This CDR3 comprises 14 residues. Between the trimmed V and J ends, which lost 2 bases and 6 bases, there was a span of 13 bases. Germline V CDR1 and CDR2: SEHNR, FQNEAQ (reference sequence). This CDR3 is CASSLSAQIDGYTF. CDR3 in DNA: TGTGCCAGCAGCTTATCGGCACAGATAGATGGCTACACCTTC.

This chain connects TRBV7-2 to TRBJ2-3; TRBD1 is a possible D gene (5 bases). The V end lost 1 base, the J end lost 1 base, and 9 bases lay between the germline ends. Germline V gives CDR1 SGHTA, CDR2 FQGNSA. CDR3 length equals 15 residues. The CDR3 coding sequence is TGTGCCAGCAGCTTAGTCAGGGCCCGCACAGATACGCAGTATTTT. Translation gives CASSLVRARTDTQYF.

This sequence joins TRBV12-2 and TRBJ2-6; the table gives TRBD2 as D, unverified against the DNA. TRBV12-2 has pseudogene status. The CDR3 extends over 15 amino acids. In nucleotides, the CDR3 is TGTGCAAGTCGCTTTCGGAGCTCAGGGGCCAACGTCCTGACTTTC. It is translated as CASRFRSSGANVLTF.

V is TRBV2 and J is TRBJ2-3; no clear D gene. There are 15 residues in the CDR3. CDR1 is SNHLY and CDR2 is FYNNEI in the germline V gene. The ends were cut back, 6 bases at V and 2 bases at J, with 15 bases in the middle. CDR3: CASSPFGRYTDTQYF. In nucleotides, the CDR3 is TGTGCCAGCAGCCCCTTTGGGCGGTACACAGATACGCAGTATTTT.

This chain connects TRBV4-1 to TRBJ2-5; D gene uncertain. This CDR3 is 14 amino acids long. The V end was cut by 7 bases, the J end by 4 bases, with 16 bases between. CDR1 and CDR2 (germline): MGHRA, YSYEKL. CDR3 sequence: CASKLYDHGETQYF. CDR3 sequence (DNA): TGCGCCAGCAAGTTATATGATCACGGAGAGACCCAGTACTTC.

V usage is TRBV5-4 and J usage is TRBJ2-5; 15 nucleotides line up with TRBD2. Germline CDR1 SGHNT, CDR2 YYREEE (reference sequence). This CDR3 comprises 16 residues. Trimming removed 3 bases from V and 1 base from J; junction bases left unmatched: 1. In DNA form, the CDR3 reads TGTGCCAGCAGCTCGGGACTAGCGGGGGGCCAAGAGACCCAGTACTTC. Its protein product is CASSSGLAGGQETQYF.

This clone was counted a few times. The rearrangement links TRBV5-6 to TRBJ2-5, with D perhaps matching TRBD1 or TRBD2 (6 bases each). Per the germline V gene, CDR1 is SGHDT and CDR2 is YYEEEE. Trimming took 4 bases from V and 7 from J, leaving 20 bases between them. This CDR3 is built from 15 residues. CDR3 sequence (DNA): TGTGCCAGCAGCATAGAAGGCGGGACACTCGGGACCCAGTACTTC. It codes for CASSIEGGTLGTQYF.